These 7 T cell receptor beta chains came from one sample sequenced in a study of T cell repertoires in cytomegalovirus infection. TCRdb passed the reads through MiXCR, listing each CDR3 protein once. This sample yields around 710,000 distinct CDR3 sequences, of which 25% to 30% are seen a single time; around 12% belongs to the top ten. The antigens of these receptors remain unknown. Material: cultured CD8+ T cells from PBMCs, obtained from culture after CMV antigen stimulation. The receptor source for this set is a human donor in good health (CMV status not recorded). Some clones in this sample may be carry-over from other donors' samples.

This chain uses TRBV9 with TRBJ2-1; D might be TRBD1 (6 bases). The CDR3 consists of 16 residues. Looked up from germline, CDR1 is SGDLS and CDR2 is YYNGEE. V was trimmed by 2 bases and J by 3 bases, leaving 15 bases between them. The CDR3 reads CASSVTARGDYNEQFF. CDR3 nucleotides: TGTGCCAGCAGCGTTACCGCCAGGGGCGACTACAATGAGCAGTTCTTC. The variable domain in full, with the rest retrieved from reference TRBV9 and TRBJ2-1, is DSGVTQTPKHLITATGQRVTLRCSPRSGDLSVYWYQQSLDQGLQFLIQYYNGEERAKGNILERFSAQQFPDLHSELNLSSLELGDSALYFCASSVTARGDYNEQFFGPGTRLTVL.

The chain's CDR3 is CASSPPGSPNEKLFF. In DNA form, the CDR3 reads TGTGCCAGCAGCCCTCCAGGCTCGCCAAATGAAAAACTGTTTTTT. The rearrangement uses TRBV7-9 and TRBJ1-4, with no clear D. The CDR3 spans 15 residues. Germline V gene lookup returns CDR1 SEHNR and CDR2 FQNEAQ (reference sequence). Between the trimmed V and J ends, which lost 5 bases and 5 bases, there was a span of 15 bases.

This clonotype was counted ten times or more. J is TRBJ2-1 and V is TRBV7-6; no clear D. The germline V and J ends were trimmed by 5 bases and 9 bases, with 11 bases remaining between them. The CDR3 loop spans 12 amino acids. CDR1 and CDR2 from the germline V gene are SGHVS and FNYEAQ. In DNA form, the CDR3 reads TGTGCCAGCAGCGCATTGGAGCCTGAGCAGTTCTTC. It encodes CASSALEPEQFF.

This clonotype was detected only a few times. Mismatch with germline at one junction end may stem from a read error. The chain links TRBV27 to TRBJ2-1; D possibly corresponds to TRBD2 (5 bases). CDR1 is MNHEY and CDR2 is SMNVEV in the germline V gene (reference sequence). The CDR3 is 13 amino acids. Written as DNA, the CDR3 is TGTGCAAGCACATGGGGAGCCTACAATGAGCAGTTCTTC. This gives the protein CASTWGAYNEQFF.

This clonotype came up a few times. This rearrangement joins TRBV9 to TRBJ2-1, with 11 bases that match TRBD1. Trimming at V came to 3 bases and at J to 0 bases, leaving 5 bases not matched to a gene. The CDR3 totals 17 residues. Per the germline V gene, CDR1 is SGDLS and CDR2 is YYNGEE. CDR3 DNA sequence: TGTGCCAGCAGCGGCCGGACAGGGGGCAGCTCCTACAATGAGCAGTTCTTC. It encodes CASSGRTGGSSYNEQFF. Full variable domain (missing parts from reference TRBV9 and TRBJ2-1): DSGVTQTPKHLITATGQRVTLRCSPRSGDLSVYWYQQSLDQGLQFLIQYYNGEERAKGNILERFSAQQFPDLHSELNLSSLELGDSALYFCASSGRTGGSSYNEQFFGPGTRLTVL.

This clonotype appeared once. V usage is TRBV4-1 and J usage is TRBJ2-2; D is ambiguous. Trimming took off 1 base at V and 4 bases at J, with 13 bases between the two ends. Per the germline V gene, CDR1 is MGHRA and CDR2 is YSYEKL. The CDR3 spans 16 residues. The CDR3 DNA reads TGCGCCAGCAGCCAAGTGGTTGGGCTTACCACCGGGGAGCTGTTTTTT. This translates into CASSQVVGLTTGELFF.

This clonotype was seen ten or more times. CDR3 nucleotides: TGTGCCAGCAGCTTAATACACGGAACCCAAGAGACCCAGTACTTC. This codes for CASSLIHGTQETQYF. The rearrangement joins TRBV7-8 to TRBJ2-5; D is unclear. The germline V and J ends were trimmed by 2 bases and 1 base, with 11 bases remaining between them. Germline V gene sequence: CDR1 SGHVS, CDR2 FQNEAQ. The CDR3 covers 15 residues.